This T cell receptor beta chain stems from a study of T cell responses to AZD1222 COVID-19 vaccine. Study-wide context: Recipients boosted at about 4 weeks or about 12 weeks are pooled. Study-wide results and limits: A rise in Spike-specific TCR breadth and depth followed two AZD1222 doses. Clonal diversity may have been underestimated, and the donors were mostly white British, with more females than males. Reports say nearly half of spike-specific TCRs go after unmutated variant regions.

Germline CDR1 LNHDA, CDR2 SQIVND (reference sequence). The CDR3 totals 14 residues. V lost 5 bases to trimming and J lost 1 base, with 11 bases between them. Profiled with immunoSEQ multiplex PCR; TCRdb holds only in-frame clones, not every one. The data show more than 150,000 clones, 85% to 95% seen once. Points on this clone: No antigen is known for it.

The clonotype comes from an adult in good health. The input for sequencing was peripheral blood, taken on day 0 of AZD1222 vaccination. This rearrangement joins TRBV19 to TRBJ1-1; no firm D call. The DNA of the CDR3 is TGTGCCAGTAGTTTTCCCTATGGGAACACTGAAGCTTTCTTT. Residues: CASSFPYGNTEAFF.